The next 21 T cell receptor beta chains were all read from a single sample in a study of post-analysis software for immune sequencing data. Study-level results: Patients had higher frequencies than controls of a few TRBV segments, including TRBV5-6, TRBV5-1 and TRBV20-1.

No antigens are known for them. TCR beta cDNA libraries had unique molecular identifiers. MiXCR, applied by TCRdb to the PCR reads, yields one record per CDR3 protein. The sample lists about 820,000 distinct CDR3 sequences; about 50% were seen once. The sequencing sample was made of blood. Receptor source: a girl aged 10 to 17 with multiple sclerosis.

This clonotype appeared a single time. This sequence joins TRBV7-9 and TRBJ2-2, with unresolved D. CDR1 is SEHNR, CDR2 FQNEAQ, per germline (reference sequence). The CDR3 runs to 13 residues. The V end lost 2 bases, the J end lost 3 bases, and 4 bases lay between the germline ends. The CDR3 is CASSLSDTGELFF. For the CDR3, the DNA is TGTGCCAGCAGCTTATCAGACACCGGGGAGCTGTTTTTT.

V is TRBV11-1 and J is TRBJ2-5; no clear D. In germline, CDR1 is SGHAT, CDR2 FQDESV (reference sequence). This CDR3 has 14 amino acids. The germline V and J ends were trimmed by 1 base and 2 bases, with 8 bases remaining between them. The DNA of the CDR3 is TGTGCCAGCAGCTTAGGGCCATATCAAGAGACCCAGTACTTC. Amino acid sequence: CASSLGPYQETQYF.

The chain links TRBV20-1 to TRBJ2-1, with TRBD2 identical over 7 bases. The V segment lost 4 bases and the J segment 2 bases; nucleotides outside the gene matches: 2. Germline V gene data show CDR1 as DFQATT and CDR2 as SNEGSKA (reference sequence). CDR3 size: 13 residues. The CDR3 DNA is TGCAGTGCTACTAGCGGACCCTACAATGAGCAGTTCTTC. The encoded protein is CSATSGPYNEQFF.

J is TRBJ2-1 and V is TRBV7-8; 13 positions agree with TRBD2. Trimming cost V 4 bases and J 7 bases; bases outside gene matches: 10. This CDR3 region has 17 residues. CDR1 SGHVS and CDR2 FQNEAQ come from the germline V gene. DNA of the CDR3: TGTGCCAGCAGCTCAGGACTAGCGGGGGTTAGCGGTAATGAGCAGTTCTTC. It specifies CASSSGLAGVSGNEQFF.

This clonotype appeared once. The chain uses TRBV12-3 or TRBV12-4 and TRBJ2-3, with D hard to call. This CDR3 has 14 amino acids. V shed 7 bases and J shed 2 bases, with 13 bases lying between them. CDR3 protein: CASNLYSITDTQYF. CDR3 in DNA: TGTGCCAGCAACCTATATAGTATCACAGATACGCAGTATTTT.

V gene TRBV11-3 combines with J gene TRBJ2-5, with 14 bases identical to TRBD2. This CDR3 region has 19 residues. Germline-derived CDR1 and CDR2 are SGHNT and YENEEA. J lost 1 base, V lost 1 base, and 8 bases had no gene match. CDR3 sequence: CASSLGGTSGRYTQETQYF. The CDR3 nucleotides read TGTGCCAGCAGCTTAGGAGGGACTAGCGGGAGATATACCCAAGAGACCCAGTACTTC.

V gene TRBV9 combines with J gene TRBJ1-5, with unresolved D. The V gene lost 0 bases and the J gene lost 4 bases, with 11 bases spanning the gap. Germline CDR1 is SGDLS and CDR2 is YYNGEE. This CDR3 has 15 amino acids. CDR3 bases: TGTGCCAGCAGCGTAGACCCCGGCGGGAATCAGCCCCAGCATTTT. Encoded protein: CASSVDPGGNQPQHF.

CDR3 DNA: TGTGCCAGCAGAGGGTCCTTCAATCAGCCCCAGCATTTT. Amino acid sequence: CASRGSFNQPQHF. The chain combines TRBV5-8 with TRBJ1-5; D not resolved. V was cut by 5 bases and J by 3 bases, with 9 bases left in between. The germline V gene has CDR1 SGHTS and CDR2 YDEGEE. The CDR3 runs 13 residues.

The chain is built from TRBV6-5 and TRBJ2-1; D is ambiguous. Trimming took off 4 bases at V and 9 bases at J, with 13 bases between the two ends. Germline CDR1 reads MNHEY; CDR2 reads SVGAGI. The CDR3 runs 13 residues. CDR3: CASSSRPVGEQFF. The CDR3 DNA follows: TGTGCCAGCAGTTCACGCCCTGTCGGTGAGCAGTTCTTC.

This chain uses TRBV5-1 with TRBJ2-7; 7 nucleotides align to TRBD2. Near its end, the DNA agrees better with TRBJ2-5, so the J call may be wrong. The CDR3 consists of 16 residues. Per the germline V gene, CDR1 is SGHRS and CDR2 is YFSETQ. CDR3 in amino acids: CASSLAGGTFQETQYF. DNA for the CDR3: TGCGCCAGCAGCTTGGCGGGAGGAACCTTTCAAGAGACCCAGTACTTC.

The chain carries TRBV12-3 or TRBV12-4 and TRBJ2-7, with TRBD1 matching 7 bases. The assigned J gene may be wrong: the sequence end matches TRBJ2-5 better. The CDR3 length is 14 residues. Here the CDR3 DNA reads TGTGCCAGCAGTATACGAGGGGGCTCAGAGACCCAGTACTTC. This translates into CASSIRGGSETQYF.

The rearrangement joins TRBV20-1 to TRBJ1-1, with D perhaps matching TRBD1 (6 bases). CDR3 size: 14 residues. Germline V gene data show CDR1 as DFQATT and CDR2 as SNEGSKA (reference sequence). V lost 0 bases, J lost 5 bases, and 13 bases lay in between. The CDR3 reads CSARDKGTLTEAFF. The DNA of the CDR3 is TGCAGTGCTAGAGATAAAGGGACATTAACTGAAGCTTTCTTT.

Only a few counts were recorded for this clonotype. The CDR3: CSASPGQGAHGYTF. DNA of the CDR3: TGCAGTGCTAGCCCAGGACAGGGGGCTCATGGCTACACCTTC. This chain joins TRBV20-1 and TRBJ1-2; TRBD1 agrees at 11 bases. After removal of 3 bases from V and 6 bases from J, the junction contained 6 bases not matched to a gene. The germline CDR1 and CDR2 sequences are DFQATT and SNEGSKA (reference sequence). The CDR3 totals 14 residues.

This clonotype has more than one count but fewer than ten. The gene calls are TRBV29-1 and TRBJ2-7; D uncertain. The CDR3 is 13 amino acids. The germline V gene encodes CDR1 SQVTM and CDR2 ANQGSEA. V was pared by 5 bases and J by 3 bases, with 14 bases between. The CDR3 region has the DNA TGCAGCGTTCCCGGACGGGTCCGCTACGAGCAGTACTTC. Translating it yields CSVPGRVRYEQYF.

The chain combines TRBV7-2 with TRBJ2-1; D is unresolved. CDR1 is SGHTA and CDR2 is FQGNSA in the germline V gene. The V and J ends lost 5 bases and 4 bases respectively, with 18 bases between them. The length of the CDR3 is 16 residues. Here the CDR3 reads CASSAAHFTPYNEQFF. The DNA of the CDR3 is TGTGCCAGCAGCGCAGCCCACTTCACCCCGTACAATGAGCAGTTCTTC.

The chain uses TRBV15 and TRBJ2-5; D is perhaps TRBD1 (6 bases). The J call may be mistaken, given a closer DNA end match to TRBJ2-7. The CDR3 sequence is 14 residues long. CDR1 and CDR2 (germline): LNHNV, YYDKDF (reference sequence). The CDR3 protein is CATSSPDSKGEQYF. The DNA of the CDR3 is TGTGCCACCAGCAGCCCGGACAGCAAAGGCGAGCAGTACTTC.

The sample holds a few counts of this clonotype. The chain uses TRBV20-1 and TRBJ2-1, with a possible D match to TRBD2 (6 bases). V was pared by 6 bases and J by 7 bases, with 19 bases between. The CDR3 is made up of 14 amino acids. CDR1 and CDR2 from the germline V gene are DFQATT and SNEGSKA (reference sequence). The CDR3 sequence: CSAPAAGFGNEQFF. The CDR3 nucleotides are TGCAGTGCACCCGCGGCGGGATTTGGGAATGAGCAGTTCTTC.

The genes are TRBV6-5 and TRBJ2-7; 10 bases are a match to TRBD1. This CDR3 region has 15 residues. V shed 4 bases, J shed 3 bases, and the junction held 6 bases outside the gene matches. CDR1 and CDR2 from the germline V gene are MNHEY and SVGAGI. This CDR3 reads CASSSMDRGGYEQYF. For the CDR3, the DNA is TGTGCCAGCAGTTCGATGGACAGGGGGGGCTACGAGCAGTACTTC.

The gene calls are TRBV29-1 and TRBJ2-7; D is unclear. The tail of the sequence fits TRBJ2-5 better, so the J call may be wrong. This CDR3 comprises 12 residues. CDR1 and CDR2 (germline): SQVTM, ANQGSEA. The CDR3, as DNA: TGCAGCGTTGAGCAGGTTACGGAGACCCAGTACTTC. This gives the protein CSVEQVTETQYF.

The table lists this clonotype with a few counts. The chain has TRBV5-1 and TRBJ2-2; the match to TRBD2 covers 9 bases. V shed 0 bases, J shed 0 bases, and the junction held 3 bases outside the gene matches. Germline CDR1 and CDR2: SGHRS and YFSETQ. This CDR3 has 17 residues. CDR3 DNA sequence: TGCGCCAGCAGCTTGGCGGCTAGCGGGACGAACACCGGGGAGCTGTTTTTT. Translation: CASSLAASGTNTGELFF.

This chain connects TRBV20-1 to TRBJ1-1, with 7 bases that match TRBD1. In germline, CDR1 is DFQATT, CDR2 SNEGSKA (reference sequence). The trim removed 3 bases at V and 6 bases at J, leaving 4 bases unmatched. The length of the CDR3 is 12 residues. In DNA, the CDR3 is TGCAGTGCTAGGCCCAGGGGGGCTGAAGCTTTCTTT. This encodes CSARPRGAEAFF.